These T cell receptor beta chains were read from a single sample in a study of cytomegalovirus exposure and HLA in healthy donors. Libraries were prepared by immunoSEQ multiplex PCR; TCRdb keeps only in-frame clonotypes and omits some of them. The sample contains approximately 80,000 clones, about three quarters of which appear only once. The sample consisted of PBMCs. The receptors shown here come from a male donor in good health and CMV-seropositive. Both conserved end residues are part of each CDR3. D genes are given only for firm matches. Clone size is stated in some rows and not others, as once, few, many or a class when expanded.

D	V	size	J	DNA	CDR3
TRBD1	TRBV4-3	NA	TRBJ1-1	TGCGCCAGCAGCCAACAGGGGGCGGGGACTGAAGCTTTCTTT	CASSQQGAGTEAFF
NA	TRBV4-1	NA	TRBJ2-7	TGCGCCAGCAGCCCACGGGAGTTTGGGTCCTACGAGCAGTACTTC	CASSPREFGSYEQYF
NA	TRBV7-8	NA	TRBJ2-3	TGTGCCAGCAGCCAGAATGTGGAGTATTTT	CASSQNVEYF
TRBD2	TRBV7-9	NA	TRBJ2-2	TGTGCCAGCAGCTTAATGCTACTAGCGGAGACGTCCGGGGAGCTGTTTTTT	CASSLMLLAETSGELFF
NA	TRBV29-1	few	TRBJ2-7	TGCAGCGTTGAAGTGGAACCTAGCGACCACTCCTACGAGCAGTACTTC	CSVEVEPSDHSYEQYF
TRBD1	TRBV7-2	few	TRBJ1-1	TGTGCCAGCAGCTTAGAGGGACAGGGCCTCACTGAAGCTTTCTTT	CASSLEGQGLTEAFF
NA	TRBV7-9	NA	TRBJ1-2	TGTGCCAGCAGCCCAACCCCGGGCAGGGGTTCCGTTAACTATGGCTACACCTTC	CASSPTPGRGSVNYGYTF
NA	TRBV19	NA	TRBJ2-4	TGTGCCAGTAGTATAGGTCTTAGGCTGGGCTCCGACATTCAGTACTTC	CASSIGLRLGSDIQYF
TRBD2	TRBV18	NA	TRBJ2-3	TGTGCCAGCTCACCACCGGTGCGGGGGGTATCCACAGATACGCAGTATTTT	CASSPPVRGVSTDTQYF
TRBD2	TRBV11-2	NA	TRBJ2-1	TGTGCCAGCAGCTTAGCGGGGGGCAATGAGCAGTTCTTC	CASSLAGGNEQFF
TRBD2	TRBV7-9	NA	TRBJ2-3	TGTGCCAGCAGCTTAAGACTAGCGTCAGATACGCAGTATTTT	CASSLRLASDTQYF
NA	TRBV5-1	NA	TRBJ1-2	TGCGCCAGCAGCTTGGTTTTGTCGGATGGCTACACCTTC	CASSLVLSDGYTF
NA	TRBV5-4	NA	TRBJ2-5	TGTGCCAGCAGCTTGGCGGCAGGAGAGACCCAGTACTTC	CASSLAAGETQYF
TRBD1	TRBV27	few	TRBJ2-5	TGTGCCAGCAGGCCATCCGGGACAGGGGGGTTCGAGACCCAGTACTTC	CASRPSGTGGFETQYF
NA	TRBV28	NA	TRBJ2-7	TGTGCCAGCTCACGCACCCCTCTAGCCTACGAGCAGTACTTC	CASSRTPLAYEQYF
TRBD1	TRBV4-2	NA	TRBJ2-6	TGTGCCAGCAGCCAAGGGGGGGCCCCGGGACAGGGGGCGCAAGGGGCCAACGTCCTGACTTTC	CASSQGGAPGQGAQGANVLTF
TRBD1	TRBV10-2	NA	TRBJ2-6	TGCGCCAGCAGCCTGACAGGGGGCTTTGGGGCCAACGTCCTGACTTTC	CASSLTGGFGANVLTF
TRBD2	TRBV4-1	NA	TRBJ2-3	TGCGCCAGCAGCCAGGGGACTAGTTGGGGCACAGATACGCAGTATTTT	CASSQGTSWGTDTQYF
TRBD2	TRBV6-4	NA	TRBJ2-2	TGTGCCAGCAGTGACTCGATGGGGGGGACCACCGGGGAGCTGTTTTTT	CASSDSMGGTTGELFF
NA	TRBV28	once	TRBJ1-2	TGTGCCTGCTCAGGGTCCTATGGCTACACCTTC	CACSGSYGYTF
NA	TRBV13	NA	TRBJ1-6	TGTGCCAGCAGCCCACAGGGAACAAATTCACCCCTCCACTTT	CASSPQGTNSPLHF
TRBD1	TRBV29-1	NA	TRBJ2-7	TGCAGCGTATCATCCCCAGGGGGAAATAACTACGAGCAGTACTTC	CSVSSPGGNNYEQYF
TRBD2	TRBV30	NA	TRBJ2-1	TGTGCCTGGAGCCTAGCGGCTTACAATGAGCAGTTCTTC	CAWSLAAYNEQFF
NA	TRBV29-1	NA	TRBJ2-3	TGCAGCGTTGAAGATGCCACCGGGACTTCATCACCAGATACGCAGTATTTT	CSVEDATGTSSPDTQYF
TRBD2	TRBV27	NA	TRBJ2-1	TGTGCCAGCAGTTTAGGGCTAGCGGGAGATGAGCAGTTCTTC	CASSLGLAGDEQFF
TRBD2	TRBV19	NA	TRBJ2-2	TGTGCCAGTAGTATAGGACTAGCGGTGAACACCGGGGAGCTGTTTTTT	CASSIGLAVNTGELFF
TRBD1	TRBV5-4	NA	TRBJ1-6	TGTGCCAGCAGCTTAAGGGGGCAAGTGGGTTCACCCCTCCACTTT	CASSLRGQVGSPLHF
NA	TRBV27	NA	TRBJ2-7	TGTGCCAGCAGTTTGGGCGGGGCTCCGGTTGAGCAGTACTTC	CASSLGGAPVEQYF
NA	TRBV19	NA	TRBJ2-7	TGTGCCAGTAGTTCAGCGTCCCCCTACGAGCAGTACTTC	CASSSASPYEQYF
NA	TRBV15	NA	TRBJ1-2	TGTGCCACCAGCAGGGATCGGGGTAACTATGGCTACACCTTC	CATSRDRGNYGYTF
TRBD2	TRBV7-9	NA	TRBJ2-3	TGTGCCAGCAGCCTCAGCGGGATTGGAGATACGCAGTATTTT	CASSLSGIGDTQYF
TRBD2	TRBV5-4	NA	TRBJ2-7	TGTGCCAGCAGCCGGGGACTAACCCACGAGCAGTACTTC	CASSRGLTHEQYF
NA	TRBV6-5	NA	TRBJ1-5	TGTGCCAGCAGTTACTCGACTAGTCAGCCCCAGCATTTT	CASSYSTSQPQHF
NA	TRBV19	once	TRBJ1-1	TGTGCCAGTAGTATCGACAGTCTGAACACTGAAGCTTTCTTT	CASSIDSLNTEAFF
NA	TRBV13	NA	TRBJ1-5	TGTGCCAGCAGTTGGGGGGGACGCAATCAGCCCCAGCATTTT	CASSWGGRNQPQHF
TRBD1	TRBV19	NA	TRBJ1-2	TGTGCCAGTAGTATAGATTGGGCCGGGACAGGGTCTGGCTACACCTTC	CASSIDWAGTGSGYTF
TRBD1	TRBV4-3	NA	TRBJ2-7	TGCGCCAGCAGCCAAGGGGGCTGGACAGGGGTCTACGAGCAGTACTTC	CASSQGGWTGVYEQYF
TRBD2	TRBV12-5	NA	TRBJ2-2	TGTGCTAGTGGTTTGGTTAGCGGGAGAGGGACCGGGGAGCTGTTTTTT	CASGLVSGRGTGELFF
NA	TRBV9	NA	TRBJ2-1	TGTGCCAGCAGCGTAGCAAACACATACAATGAGCAGTTCTTC	CASSVANTYNEQFF
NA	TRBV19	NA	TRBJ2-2	TGTGCCAGCCACAGGGAAACCGGGGAGCTGTTTTTT	CASHRETGELFF